The T cell receptor (beta chain) described here comes from a study of post-analysis software for immune sequencing data. On the study more broadly: Relapsing-remitting, secondary progressive and progressive-relapsing forms of multiple sclerosis all featured among disease courses.

Per germline, CDR1 SQVTM and CDR2 ANQGSEA. This CDR3 region has 13 residues. With V trimmed by 5 bases and J by 6 bases, 6 bases remained unmatched. Findings and limits, study-wide: Multiple sclerosis patients showed significantly lower normalized Chao1 diversity than controls did. When patients were compared with controls, about five TRBV segments were more frequent, TRBV5-6, TRBV5-1 and TRBV20-1 among them.

Points on this clonotype: Its antigen is unidentified.

TCR beta cDNA libraries included unique molecular identifiers. TCRdb ran MiXCR on the PCR reads and lists one entry per CDR3 protein. The table records hundreds of thousands of distinct CDR3 sequences, approximately 59% of them present only once. The sample consisted of blood. The clonotype originates from a girl between 2 and 10 years old with multiple sclerosis. J is TRBJ2-1 and V is TRBV29-1, with 8 bases fitting TRBD2. The CDR3 loop reads CSVSGGPGNEQFF. CDR3 coding DNA: TGCAGCGTTTCGGGGGGGCCGGGCAATGAGCAGTTCTTC.